This is a list of T cell receptor beta chains from one sample in a study of identical twins. Using its own MiXCR run on the 5' RACE reads, TCRdb lists one record per CDR3 protein. The table has some 730,000 distinct CDR3 sequences, 18% seen once. These same records also appear under a second study, on T cells expressing NK-cell markers.

Material: PBMCs. The receptor source for this set is a woman between 18 and 29 years old in good health. The CDR3 runs from the conserved cysteine through the conserved F or W. A D gene is named only where the DNA matches it firmly. For some rows the clone size is stated as once, few or many, or as a class when expanded; others skip it.

v_call: TRBV5-6; clone_size: .; d_call: TRBD1; j_call: TRBJ2-7; cdr3_nt: TGTGCCAGCAGCTCCCAGGACAGGGGCCATTACGAGCAGTACTTC; cdr3_aa: CASSSQDRGHYEQYF
v_call: TRBV12-5; clone_size: .; d_call: .; j_call: TRBJ2-2; cdr3_nt: TGTGCTAGTGGTTTGTTTCCGGGACTGACAGCTGGGGAGCTGTTTTTT; cdr3_aa: CASGLFPGLTAGELFF
v_call: TRBV11-3; clone_size: .; d_call: .; j_call: TRBJ2-2; cdr3_nt: TGTGCCAGCAGCTTACGTCCTGACGGGGAGCTGTTTTTT; cdr3_aa: CASSLRPDGELFF
v_call: TRBV18; clone_size: .; d_call: .; j_call: TRBJ2-7; cdr3_nt: TGTGCCAGCTCACCAAAAACGGGAGAACGGCACACCTACGAGCAGTACTTC; cdr3_aa: CASSPKTGERHTYEQYF
v_call: TRBV10-2; clone_size: few; d_call: .; j_call: TRBJ1-5; cdr3_nt: TGCGCCAGCAGAGTCGACAACAGCTTTAATCAGCCCCAGCATTTT; cdr3_aa: CASRVDNSFNQPQHF
v_call: TRBV6-5; clone_size: .; d_call: .; j_call: TRBJ2-1; cdr3_nt: TGTGCCAGCAGTTCCTCGGACCTCTCCTACAATGAGCAGTTCTTC; cdr3_aa: CASSSSDLSYNEQFF
v_call: TRBV6-5; clone_size: .; d_call: .; j_call: TRBJ2-7; cdr3_nt: TGTGCCAGCAGTTACAAGGACGGATCCTACGAGCAGTACTTC; cdr3_aa: CASSYKDGSYEQYF
v_call: TRBV12-3/TRBV12-4; clone_size: .; d_call: TRBD2; j_call: TRBJ2-1; cdr3_nt: TGTGCCAGCAGTTTAGTAGCGGGGGACCACAATGAGCAGTTCTTC; cdr3_aa: CASSLVAGDHNEQFF
v_call: TRBV20-1; clone_size: few; d_call: .; j_call: TRBJ2-7; cdr3_nt: TGCAGTGCCCGGGTCGGACTACCCCCCTACGAGCAGTACTTC; cdr3_aa: CSARVGLPPYEQYF
v_call: TRBV6-1; clone_size: .; d_call: TRBD1; j_call: TRBJ2-2; cdr3_nt: TGTGCCAGCAGGCAAAGGCGACAGGGTGGCGAGCTGTTTTTT; cdr3_aa: CASRQRRQGGELFF
v_call: TRBV4-1; clone_size: few; d_call: .; j_call: TRBJ2-7; cdr3_nt: TGCGCCAGCAGCCAAGAGACCTTCACAGGTGCGATCTCAGAGCAGTACTTC; cdr3_aa: CASSQETFTGAISEQYF
v_call: TRBV10-3; clone_size: few; d_call: TRBD1; j_call: TRBJ2-5; cdr3_nt: TGTGCCATCAGCTGGGACAGGGGGCGAGAGACCCAGTACTTC; cdr3_aa: CAISWDRGRETQYF
v_call: TRBV5-1; clone_size: .; d_call: TRBD2; j_call: TRBJ2-7; cdr3_nt: TGCGCCAGCAGCTTCGGACTAGCTCAGAGCCCATACGAGCAGTACTTC; cdr3_aa: CASSFGLAQSPYEQYF
v_call: TRBV20-1; clone_size: .; d_call: .; j_call: TRBJ2-5; cdr3_nt: TGCAGTGCTAGAGTTAGGACGCGCCAAGAGACCCAGTACTTC; cdr3_aa: CSARVRTRQETQYF
v_call: TRBV10-3; clone_size: .; d_call: TRBD2; j_call: TRBJ2-1; cdr3_nt: TGTGCCATCAGCGGACTAGCGGGGAAGAGCTCCCACAATGAGCAGTTCTTC; cdr3_aa: CAISGLAGKSSHNEQFF
v_call: TRBV12-5; clone_size: few; d_call: TRBD1; j_call: TRBJ2-7; cdr3_nt: TGTGCTAGTGGTTTGAACAGGGGGTACGAGCAGTACTTC; cdr3_aa: CASGLNRGYEQYF